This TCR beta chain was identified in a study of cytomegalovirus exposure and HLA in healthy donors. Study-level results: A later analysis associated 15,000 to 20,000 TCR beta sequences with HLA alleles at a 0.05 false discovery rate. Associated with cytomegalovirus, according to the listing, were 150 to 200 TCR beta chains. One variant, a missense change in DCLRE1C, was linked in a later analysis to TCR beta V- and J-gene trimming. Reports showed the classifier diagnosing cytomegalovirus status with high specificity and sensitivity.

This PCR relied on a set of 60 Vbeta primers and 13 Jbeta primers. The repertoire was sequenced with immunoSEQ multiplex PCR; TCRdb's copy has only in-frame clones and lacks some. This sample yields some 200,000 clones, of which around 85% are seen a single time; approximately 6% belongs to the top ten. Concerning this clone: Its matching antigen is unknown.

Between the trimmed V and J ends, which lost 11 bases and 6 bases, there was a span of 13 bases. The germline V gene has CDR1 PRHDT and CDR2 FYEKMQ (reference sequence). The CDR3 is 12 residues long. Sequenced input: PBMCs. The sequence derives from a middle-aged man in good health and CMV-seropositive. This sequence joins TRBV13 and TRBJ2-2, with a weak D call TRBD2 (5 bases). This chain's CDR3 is CAGREGAGELFF. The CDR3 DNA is TGTGCCGGACGGGAAGGAGCCGGGGAGCTGTTTTTT.